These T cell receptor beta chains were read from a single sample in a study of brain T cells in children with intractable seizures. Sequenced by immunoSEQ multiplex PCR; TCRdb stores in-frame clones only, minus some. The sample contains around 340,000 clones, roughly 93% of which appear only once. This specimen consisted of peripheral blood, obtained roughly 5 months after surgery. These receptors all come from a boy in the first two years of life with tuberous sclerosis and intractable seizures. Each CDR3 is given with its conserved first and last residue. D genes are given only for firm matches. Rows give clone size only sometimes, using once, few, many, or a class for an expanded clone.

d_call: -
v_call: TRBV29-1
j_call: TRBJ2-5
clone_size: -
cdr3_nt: TGCAGCGTTGAAGATCCCAGACAGGCCCCACAAGAGACCCAGTACTTC
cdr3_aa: CSVEDPRQAPQETQYF

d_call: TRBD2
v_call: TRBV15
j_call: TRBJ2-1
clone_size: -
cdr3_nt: TGTGCCACCAGCAGAGAGATCTATGGGACTAGCGGGAGGGATGAGCAGTTCTTC
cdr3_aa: CATSREIYGTSGRDEQFF

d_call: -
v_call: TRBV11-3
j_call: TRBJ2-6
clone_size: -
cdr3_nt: TGTGCCAGCAGCCTCAGGGAGTCTGGGGCCAACGTCCTGACTTTC
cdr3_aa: CASSLRESGANVLTF

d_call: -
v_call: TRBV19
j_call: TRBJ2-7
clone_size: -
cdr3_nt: TGTGCCAGTAGAAACCGGGACGACGGCTACGAGCAGTACTTC
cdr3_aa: CASRNRDDGYEQYF

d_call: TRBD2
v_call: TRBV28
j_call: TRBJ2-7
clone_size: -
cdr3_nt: TGTGCCAGCAGGAAATTTCTAGCGGGAGACTACGAGCAGTACTTC
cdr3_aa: CASRKFLAGDYEQYF

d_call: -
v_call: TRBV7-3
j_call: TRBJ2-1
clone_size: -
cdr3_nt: TGTGCCAGCAGCCCGCTAGCGTTTCCTACCTACAATGAGCAGTTCTTC
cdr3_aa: CASSPLAFPTYNEQFF

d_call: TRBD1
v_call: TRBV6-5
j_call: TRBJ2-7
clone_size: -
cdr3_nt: TGTGCCAGCAGCCGGGACAGGGGCGCGACCTACGAGCAGTACTTC
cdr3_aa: CASSRDRGATYEQYF

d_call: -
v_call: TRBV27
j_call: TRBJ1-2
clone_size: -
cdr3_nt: TGTGCCAGCATGGGAGGAGACTATGGCTACACCTTC
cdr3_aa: CASMGGDYGYTF

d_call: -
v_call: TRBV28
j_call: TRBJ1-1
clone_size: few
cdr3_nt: TGTGCCAGCAGTGGGGGCAGACCCGAAGCTTTCTTT
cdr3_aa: CASSGGRPEAFF

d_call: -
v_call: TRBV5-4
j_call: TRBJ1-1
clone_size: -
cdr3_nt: TGTGCCAGCAGCCCGGACAGCACTGAAGCTTTCTTT
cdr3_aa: CASSPDSTEAFF

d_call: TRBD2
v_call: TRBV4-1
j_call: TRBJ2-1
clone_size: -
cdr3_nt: TGCGCCAGCAGCCCCCTTAAAGGACTAGCGGGAGGTTCGCCCTACAATGAGCAGTTCTTC
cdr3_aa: CASSPLKGLAGGSPYNEQFF

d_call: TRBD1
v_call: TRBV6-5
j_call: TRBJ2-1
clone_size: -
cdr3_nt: TGTGCCAGCAGCGTTTCGACAGGGTCCTACAATGAGCAGTTCTTC
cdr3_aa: CASSVSTGSYNEQFF

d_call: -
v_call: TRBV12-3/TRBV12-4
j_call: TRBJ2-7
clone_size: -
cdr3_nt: TGTGCCAGCAGCCGGGCCTACGAGCAGTACTTC
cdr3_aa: CASSRAYEQYF

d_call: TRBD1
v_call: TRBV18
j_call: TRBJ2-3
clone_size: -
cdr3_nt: TGTGCCAGCTCACCTATACTTACCGGGACAGGGAAGACAGATACGCAGTATTTT
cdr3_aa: CASSPILTGTGKTDTQYF

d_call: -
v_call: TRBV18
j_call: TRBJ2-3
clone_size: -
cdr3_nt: TGTGCCAGCTCACCTCGCGGATACTTCACAGATACGCAGTATTTT
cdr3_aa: CASSPRGYFTDTQYF

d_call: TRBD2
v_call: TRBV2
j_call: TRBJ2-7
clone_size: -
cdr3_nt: TGTGCCAGCAGTCTAGCGGGGGGTGACTACGAGCAGTACTTC
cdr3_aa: CASSLAGGDYEQYF

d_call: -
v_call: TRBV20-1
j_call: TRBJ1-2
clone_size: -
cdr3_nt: TGCAGTGCTACCCCCAGCGGGCCCACCTTC
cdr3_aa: CSATPSGPTF